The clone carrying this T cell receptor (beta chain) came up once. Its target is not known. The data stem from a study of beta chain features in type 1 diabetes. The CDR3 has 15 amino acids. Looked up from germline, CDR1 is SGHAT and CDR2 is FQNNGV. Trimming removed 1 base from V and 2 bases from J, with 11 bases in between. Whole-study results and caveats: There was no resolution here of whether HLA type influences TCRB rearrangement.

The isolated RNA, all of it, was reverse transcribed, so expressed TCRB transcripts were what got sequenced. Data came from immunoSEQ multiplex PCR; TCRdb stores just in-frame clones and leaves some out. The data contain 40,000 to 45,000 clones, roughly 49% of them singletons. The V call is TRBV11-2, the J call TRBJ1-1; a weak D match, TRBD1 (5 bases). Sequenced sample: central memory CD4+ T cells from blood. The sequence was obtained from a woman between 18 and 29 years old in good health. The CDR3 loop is CASSLVAGINTEAFF. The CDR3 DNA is TGTGCCAGCAGCTTAGTGGCAGGGATTAACACTGAAGCTTTCTTT.